These T cell receptor beta chains were read from a single sample in a study of T cells in Graves' hyperthyroidism and ophthalmopathy. MiXCR, applied by TCRdb to the multiplex PCR reads, yields one record per CDR3 protein. The sample gives about 530,000 distinct CDR3 sequences, approximately 17% of which show up once; approximately 18% is in the top ten. The specimen was blood. The receptor source for this set is a woman aged 18 to 35 with Graves' ophthalmopathy. CDR3s include the opening cysteine and the closing phenylalanine or tryptophan. D genes are given only for firm matches. Size values are once, few and many counts, or a class for expanded clones, and some rows have none.

v_gene	abundance	j_gene	d_gene	CDR3aa	CDR3nt
TRBV30	few	TRBJ2-3	-	CAWSAWGDTQYF	TGTGCCTGGAGTGCTTGGGGGGATACGCAGTATTTT
TRBV20-1	-	TRBJ2-7	TRBD1	CSAGGTGLSSYEQYF	TGCAGTGCTGGAGGGACAGGGCTAAGCTCCTACGAGCAGTACTTC
TRBV6-1	many	TRBJ2-1	TRBD2	CASSESSGGVNEQFF	TGTGCCAGCAGTGAATCTAGCGGGGGCGTCAATGAGCAGTTCTTC
TRBV18	many	TRBJ2-1	-	CASSPRREGEQFF	TGTGCCAGCTCACCGCGGAGGGAAGGTGAGCAGTTCTTC
TRBV18	-	TRBJ1-1	-	CASSLGPLFEGTEAFF	TGTGCCAGCTCCCTGGGACCGCTCTTCGAAGGGACTGAAGCTTTCTTT
TRBV7-6	many	TRBJ2-3	TRBD2	CASSFGTSGTTDTQYF	TGTGCCAGCAGCTTCGGGACTAGCGGTACCACAGATACGCAGTATTTT
TRBV5-1	-	TRBJ2-7	-	CASSLEGEPLSYEQYF	TGCGCCAGCAGCTTGGAAGGGGAACCTCTCTCCTACGAGCAGTACTTC
TRBV7-9	many	TRBJ1-1	-	CASSLAGGLNTEAFF	TGTGCCAGCAGCTTAGCGGGAGGGCTGAACACTGAAGCTTTCTTT
TRBV4-2	many	TRBJ2-3	TRBD2	CASSQDEAGGSTDTQYF	TGTGCCAGCAGCCAAGACGAGGCGGGGGGGAGCACAGATACGCAGTATTTT
TRBV20-1	-	TRBJ2-1	TRBD2	CSAHNWGRANEQFF	TGCAGTGCCCATAATTGGGGGAGGGCCAACGAGCAGTTCTTC
TRBV6-1	many	TRBJ2-1	TRBD2	CAAGVSSYNEQFF	TGTGCCGCGGGGGTGAGCTCCTACAATGAGCAGTTCTTC
TRBV14	few	TRBJ2-1	-	CASSPHPSGNEQFF	TGTGCCAGCAGCCCCCACCCCTCAGGGAATGAGCAGTTCTTC
TRBV7-8	many	TRBJ1-4	-	CASSLRGEKLFF	TGTGCCAGCAGCCTCCGGGGCGAAAAACTGTTTTTT
TRBV9	-	TRBJ2-1	TRBD2	CASSVSPGGEQFF	TGTGCCAGCAGCGTTTCGCCGGGGGGTGAGCAGTTCTTC
TRBV5-4	few	TRBJ1-1	-	CASSPRDVDEAFF	TGTGCCAGCAGCCCCCGGGACGTAGATGAAGCTTTCTTT
TRBV27	many	TRBJ2-1	TRBD2	CASRSSGVVYNEQFF	TGTGCCAGCCGATCTAGCGGGGTGGTCTACAATGAGCAGTTCTTC
TRBV24-1	-	TRBJ1-1	TRBD1	CATPGQGVNMNTEAFF	TGTGCCACCCCGGGGCAGGGGGTGAACATGAACACTGAAGCTTTCTTT
TRBV2	few	TRBJ1-1	-	CASRDIGNTEASF	TGTGCCAGCAGGGATATAGGGAACACTGAAGCTTCCTTT
TRBV29-1	-	TRBJ2-2	-	CSVELGTGELFF	TGCAGCGTTGAACTGGGGACCGGGGAGCTGTTTTTT
TRBV7-2	many	TRBJ1-4	-	CASSPGHFVQPKLFF	TGTGCCAGCAGCCCCGGCCATTTTGTTCAACCGAAACTGTTTTTT
TRBV7-7	few	TRBJ2-7	TRBD1	CASKKGQGAYEQYF	TGTGCTAGCAAGAAGGGACAGGGGGCTTACGAGCAGTACTTC
TRBV19	few	TRBJ2-7	TRBD1	CASSISRGTYEQYF	TGTGCCAGTAGTATTAGCAGGGGGACCTACGAGCAGTACTTC
TRBV7-8	many	TRBJ1-2	-	CASSLVGELNYGYTF	TGTGCCAGCAGCTTAGTCGGAGAATTGAACTATGGCTACACCTTC
TRBV4-3	few	TRBJ1-5	-	CASSQDNGPQHF	TGCGCCAGCAGCCAAGACAATGGGCCCCAGCATTTT
TRBV30	few	TRBJ1-5	-	CAWSQGGGEQPQHF	TGTGCCTGGAGTCAAGGAGGGGGTGAGCAGCCCCAGCATTTT
TRBV29-1	few	TRBJ2-3	-	CSVLVQGSLLDTQYF	TGCAGCGTCCTCGTACAGGGCTCCCTCTTGGATACGCAGTATTTT
TRBV6-1	few	TRBJ2-6	-	CASKRVRYGANVLTF	TGTGCCAGCAAAAGGGTTCGGTATGGGGCCAACGTCCTGACTTTC
TRBV20-1	few	TRBJ2-7	-	CSARDLYGAGDEQYF	TGCAGTGCTAGAGATCTCTATGGAGCAGGGGACGAGCAGTACTTC
TRBV27	many	TRBJ2-7	-	CASTDASYEQYF	TGTGCCAGTACGGACGCCTCCTACGAGCAGTACTTC
TRBV19	-	TRBJ1-1	-	CASSMEPYTEAFF	TGTGCCAGTAGTATGGAGCCCTACACTGAAGCTTTCTTT
TRBV6-5	many	TRBJ1-1	-	CASSYREGVEAFF	TGTGCCAGCAGTTACAGGGAGGGAGTAGAAGCTTTCTTT
TRBV3-1	many	TRBJ2-3	TRBD2	CASSLGLAGSTDTQYF	TGTGCCAGCAGCCTCGGACTAGCGGGAAGCACAGATACGCAGTATTTT
TRBV25-1	-	TRBJ1-1	-	CASSELSSTEAFF	TGTGCCAGCAGTGAATTAAGTAGCACTGAAGCTTTCTTT
TRBV6-1	many	TRBJ2-7	TRBD1	CASSDPFNDRGGHEQYF	TGTGCCAGCAGTGACCCTTTCAACGACAGGGGAGGCCACGAGCAGTACTTC
TRBV2	few	TRBJ2-6	-	CASRSRAYGANVLTF	TGTGCCAGCAGGAGCAGGGCCTATGGGGCCAACGTCCTGACTTTC
TRBV10-3	many	TRBJ1-1	-	CAISATESTEAFF	TGTGCCATCTCAGCCACAGAGAGCACTGAAGCTTTCTTT
TRBV6-1	-	TRBJ1-4	-	CASSAPPGAPGEKLFF	TGTGCCAGCAGTGCCCCCCCGGGGGCCCCTGGGGAAAAACTGTTTTTT
TRBV6-1	few	TRBJ1-4	-	CASSERRGRTNEKLFF	TGTGCCAGCAGTGAACGCAGGGGAAGAACTAATGAAAAACTGTTTTTT
TRBV7-9	few	TRBJ2-7	-	CASIPGEAYEQYF	TGTGCCAGCATCCCTGGCGAAGCCTACGAGCAGTACTTC
TRBV19	few	TRBJ1-2	-	CASSISPVDGYTF	TGTGCCAGTAGTATTAGTCCGGTGGATGGCTACACCTTC